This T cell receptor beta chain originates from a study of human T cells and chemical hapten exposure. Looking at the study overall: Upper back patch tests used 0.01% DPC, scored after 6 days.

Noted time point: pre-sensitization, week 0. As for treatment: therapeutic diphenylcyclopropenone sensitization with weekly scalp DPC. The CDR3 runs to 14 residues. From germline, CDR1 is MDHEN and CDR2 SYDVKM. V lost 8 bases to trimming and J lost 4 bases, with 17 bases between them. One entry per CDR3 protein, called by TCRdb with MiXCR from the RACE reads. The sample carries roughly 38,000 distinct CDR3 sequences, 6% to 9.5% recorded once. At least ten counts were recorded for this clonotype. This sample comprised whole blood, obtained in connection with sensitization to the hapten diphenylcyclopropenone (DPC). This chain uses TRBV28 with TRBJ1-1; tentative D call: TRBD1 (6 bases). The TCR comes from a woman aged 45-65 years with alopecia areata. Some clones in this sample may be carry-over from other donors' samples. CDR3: CASANQGIGTEAFF. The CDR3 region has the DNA TGTGCCAGCGCAAACCAGGGGATTGGCACTGAAGCTTTCTTT. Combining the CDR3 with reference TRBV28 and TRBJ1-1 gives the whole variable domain DVKVTQSSRYLVKRTGEKVFLECVQDMDHENMFWYRQDPGLGLRLIYFSYDVKMKEKGDIPEGYSVSREKKERFSLILESASTNQTSMYLCASANQGIGTEAFFGQGTRLTVV.